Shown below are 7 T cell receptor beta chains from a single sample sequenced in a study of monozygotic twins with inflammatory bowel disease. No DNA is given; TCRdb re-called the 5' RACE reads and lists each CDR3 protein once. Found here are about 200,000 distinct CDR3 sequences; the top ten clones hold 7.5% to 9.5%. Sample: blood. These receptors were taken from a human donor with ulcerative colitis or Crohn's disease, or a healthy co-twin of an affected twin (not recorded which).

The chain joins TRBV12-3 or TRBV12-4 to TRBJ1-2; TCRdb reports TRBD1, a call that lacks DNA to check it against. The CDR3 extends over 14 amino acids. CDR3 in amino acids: CASSSGHINYGYTF.

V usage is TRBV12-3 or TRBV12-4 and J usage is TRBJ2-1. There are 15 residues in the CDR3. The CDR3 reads CASSFEESSYNEQFF.

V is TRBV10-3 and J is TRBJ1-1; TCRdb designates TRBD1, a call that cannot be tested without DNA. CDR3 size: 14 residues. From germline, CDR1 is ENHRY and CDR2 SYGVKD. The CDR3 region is CAISEGQGWTEAFF.

CDR3 amino acids: CASSSLGQGIYNEQFF. The chain carries TRBV7-9 and TRBJ2-1; checking the TCRdb D call of TRBD1 is not possible without DNA. This CDR3 is built from 16 residues. Germline V gene sequence: CDR1 SEHNR, CDR2 FQNEAQ (reference sequence). Drawing the rest from reference TRBV7-9 and TRBJ2-1, the complete variable domain is DTGVSQNPRHKITKRGQNVTFRCDPISEHNRLYWYRQTLGQGPEFLTYFQNEAQLEKSRLLSDRFSAERPKGSFSTLEIQRTEQGDSAMYLCASSSLGQGIYNEQFFGPGTRLTVL.

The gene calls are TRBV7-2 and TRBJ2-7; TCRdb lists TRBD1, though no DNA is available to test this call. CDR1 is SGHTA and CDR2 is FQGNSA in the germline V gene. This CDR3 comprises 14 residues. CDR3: CASSLDRGGYEQYF.

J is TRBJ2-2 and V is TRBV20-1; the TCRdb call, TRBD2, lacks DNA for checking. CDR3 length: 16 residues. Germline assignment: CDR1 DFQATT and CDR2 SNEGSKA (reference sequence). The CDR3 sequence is CSARRGALANTGELFF.

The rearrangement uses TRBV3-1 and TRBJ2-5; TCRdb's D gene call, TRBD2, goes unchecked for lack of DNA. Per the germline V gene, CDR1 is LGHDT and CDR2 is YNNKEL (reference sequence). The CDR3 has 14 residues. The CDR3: CASSLRAGGETQYF.